The clone carrying this TCR beta chain showed up many times. Unique molecular identifiers tagged the TCRbeta library. TCRdb ran MiXCR on the PCR reads and lists one entry per CDR3 protein. Found here are 170,000 or so distinct CDR3 sequences, approximately 6.8% of them singletons; the top ten hold approximately 3%. These data belong to a study of T-cell reconstitution after alpha-beta-depleted transplantation in children. Per the germline V gene, CDR1 is SGDLS and CDR2 is YYNGEE. This CDR3 comprises 14 residues. The V end lost 7 bases, the J end lost 0 bases, and 12 bases lay between the germline ends.

Material: PBMCs from the stem cell graft donor, obtained from the stem cell graft. This clonotype was obtained from a human donor who donated a stem cell graft to a child with Wiskott-Aldrich syndrome. V and J are TRBV9 and TRBJ2-3; D is possibly TRBD1 or TRBD2 (5 bases each). The CDR3 DNA reads TGTGCCAGCGGGACCTCCCCTAGCACAGATACGCAGTATTTT. Its protein is CASGTSPSTDTQYF.